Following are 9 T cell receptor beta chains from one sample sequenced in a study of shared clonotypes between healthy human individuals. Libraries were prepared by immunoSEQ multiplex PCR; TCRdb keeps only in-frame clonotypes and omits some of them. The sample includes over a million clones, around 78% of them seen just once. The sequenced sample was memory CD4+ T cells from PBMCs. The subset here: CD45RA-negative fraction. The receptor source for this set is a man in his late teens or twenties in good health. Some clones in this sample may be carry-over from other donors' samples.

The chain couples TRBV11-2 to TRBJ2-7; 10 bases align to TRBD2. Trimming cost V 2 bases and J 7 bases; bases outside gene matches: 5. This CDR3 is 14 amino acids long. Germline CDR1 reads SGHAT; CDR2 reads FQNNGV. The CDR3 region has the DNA TGTGCCAGCAGCTTACTAGCGGGAGAAAATGAGCAGTACTTC. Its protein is CASSLLAGENEQYF.

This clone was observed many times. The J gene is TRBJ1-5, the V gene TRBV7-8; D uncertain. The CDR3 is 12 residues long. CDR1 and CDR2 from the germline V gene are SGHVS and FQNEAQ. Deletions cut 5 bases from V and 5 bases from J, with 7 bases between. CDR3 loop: CASSRNDQPQHF. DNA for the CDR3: TGTGCCAGCAGCCGAAACGATCAGCCCCAGCATTTT.

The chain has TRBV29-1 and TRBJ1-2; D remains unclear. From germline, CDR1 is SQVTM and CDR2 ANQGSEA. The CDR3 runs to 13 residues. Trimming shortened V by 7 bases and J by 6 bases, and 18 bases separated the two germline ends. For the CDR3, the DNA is TGCAGCGGCCGAAGACTTGGCGCTAATGGCTACACCTTC. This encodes CSGRRLGANGYTF. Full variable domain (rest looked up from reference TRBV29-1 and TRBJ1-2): SAVISQKPSRDICQRGTSLTIQCQVDSQVTMMFWYRQQPGQSLTLIATANQGSEATYESGFVIDKFPISRPNLTFSTLTVSNMSPEDSSIYLCSGRRLGANGYTFGSGTRLTVV.

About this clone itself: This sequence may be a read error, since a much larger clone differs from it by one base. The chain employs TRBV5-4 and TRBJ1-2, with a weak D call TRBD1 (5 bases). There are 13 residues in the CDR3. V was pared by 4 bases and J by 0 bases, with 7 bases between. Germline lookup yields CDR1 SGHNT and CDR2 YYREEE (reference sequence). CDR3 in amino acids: CASSATANYGYTF. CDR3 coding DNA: TGTGCCAGCAGCGCGACAGCTAACTATGGCTACACCTTC.

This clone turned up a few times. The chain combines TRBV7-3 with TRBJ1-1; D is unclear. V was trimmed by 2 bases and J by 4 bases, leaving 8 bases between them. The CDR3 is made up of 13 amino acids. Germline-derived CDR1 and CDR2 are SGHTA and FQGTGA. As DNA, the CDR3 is TGTGCCAGCAGCTTATCTCAAAGCACTGAAGCTTTCTTT. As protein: CASSLSQSTEAFF.

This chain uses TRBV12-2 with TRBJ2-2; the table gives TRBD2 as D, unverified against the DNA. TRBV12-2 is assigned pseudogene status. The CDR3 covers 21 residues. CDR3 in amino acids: CASRSTKQGLAEGPNTGELFF. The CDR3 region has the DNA TGTGCAAGTCGCTCAACTAAACAGGGACTAGCGGAAGGCCCGAACACCGGGGAGCTGTTTTTT.

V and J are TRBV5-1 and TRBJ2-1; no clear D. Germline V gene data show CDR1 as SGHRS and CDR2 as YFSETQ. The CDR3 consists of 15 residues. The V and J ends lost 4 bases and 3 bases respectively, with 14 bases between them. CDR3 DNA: TGCGCCAGCAGCCCCGCGGCAGCGAACTACAATGAGCAGTTCTTC. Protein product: CASSPAAANYNEQFF.

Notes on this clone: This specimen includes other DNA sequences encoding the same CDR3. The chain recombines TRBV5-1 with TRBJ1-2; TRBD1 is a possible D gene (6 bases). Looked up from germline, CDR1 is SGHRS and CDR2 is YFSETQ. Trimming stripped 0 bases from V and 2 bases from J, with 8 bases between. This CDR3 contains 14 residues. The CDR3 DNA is TGCGCCAGCAGCTTGGGGACAGCGAACTATGGCTACACCTTC. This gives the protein CASSLGTANYGYTF.

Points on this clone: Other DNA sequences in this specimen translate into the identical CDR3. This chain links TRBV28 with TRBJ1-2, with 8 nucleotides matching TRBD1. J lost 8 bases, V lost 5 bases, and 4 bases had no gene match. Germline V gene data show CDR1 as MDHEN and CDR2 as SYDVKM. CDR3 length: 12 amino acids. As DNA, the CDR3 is TGTGCCAGCAGTCTTACAGGGGGAGGCTACACCTTC. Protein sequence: CASSLTGGGYTF.